The 10 T cell receptor beta chains below were found in one sample sequenced in a study of CXCR3-negative and CXCR3-positive naive CD8 T cells. General study results and limits: When CXCR3-positive naive cells were set against CXCR3-negative naive cells, the former had more hydrophobic TRB CDR3s.

Their target antigens are unknown. Preparation of TRB cDNA libraries relied on 5' RACE carrying UMI labels. One entry per CDR3 protein, without DNA, is what TCRdb gives after re-calling the 5' RACE reads. The sample has approximately 140,000 distinct CDR3 sequences; the top ten hold 0.25% to 0.35%. The sequenced material came from naive CXCR3+ CD8+ T cells from blood. As to subset: CD45RO-CCR7+CD27+CD95- naive CD8+ T cells expressing CXCR3 (TNR3+). These receptors were collected from a human donor in good health. Some clones in this sample may be carry-over from other donors' samples.

V is TRBV5-5 and J is TRBJ2-1; TCRdb calls TRBD2, which cannot be checked without DNA. Germline lookup yields CDR1 SGHKS and CDR2 YYEKEE (reference sequence). The CDR3 sequence is 13 residues long. CDR3 region: CASSLGGANEQFF.

CDR3 residues: CASSPLFTGELFF. This chain links TRBV7-7 with TRBJ2-2; TCRdb outputs TRBD1, but without DNA this stays unchecked. Germline V gene sequence: CDR1 SSHAT, CDR2 FNYEAQ (reference sequence). The length of the CDR3 is 13 residues.

The chain employs TRBV28 and TRBJ2-5; TCRdb names TRBD1, which stays unverified in the absence of DNA. The CDR3 extends over 14 amino acids. Germline CDR1 and CDR2: MDHEN and SYDVKM. The CDR3 loop reads CASRGQLPQETQYF.

The chain recombines TRBV30 with TRBJ1-4. The CDR3 spans 16 residues. Germline assignment: CDR1 GTSNPN and CDR2 SVGIG (reference sequence). CDR3 residues: CAWRETPGTGNEKLFF.

This chain connects TRBV12-3 or TRBV12-4 to TRBJ2-7; there is no DNA to check the TCRdb D call of TRBD1. CDR3 length: 14 amino acids. This CDR3 reads CASSPGTGVNEQYF.

J is TRBJ2-7 and V is TRBV10-3; absent DNA, TCRdb's TRBD1 call cannot be checked. The CDR3 runs to 15 residues. Per germline, CDR1 ENHRY and CDR2 SYGVKD. CDR3: CAISDPGKDLYEQYF.

The rearrangement joins TRBV12-3 or TRBV12-4 to TRBJ2-1; checking the TCRdb D call of TRBD2 is not possible without DNA. CDR3 length: 13 amino acids. CDR3: CASRRRDYNEQFF.

The chain joins TRBV29-1 to TRBJ2-4; TCRdb lists TRBD1, though no DNA is available to test this call. The length of the CDR3 is 11 residues. Germline V gives CDR1 SQVTM, CDR2 ANQGSEA. Here the CDR3 reads CSVLTGTEAYF.

The V call is TRBV7-9, the J call TRBJ2-1; the D gene TCRdb calls, TRBD2, cannot be checked with no DNA. Looked up from germline, CDR1 is SEHNR and CDR2 is FQNEAQ (reference sequence). This CDR3 region has 14 residues. The chain's CDR3 is CASLAGSYSNEQFF.

The chain joins TRBV12-3 or TRBV12-4 to TRBJ2-3; TCRdb's D call of TRBD2 is untestable without DNA. This CDR3 is built from 16 residues. The CDR3 region is CASSSLSGSPTDTQYF.